This T cell receptor (beta chain) was captured in a study of blood T cell repertoires in COVID-19. From germline, CDR1 is MNHEY and CDR2 SVGAGI. The CDR3 extends over 14 amino acids. V dropped 8 bases and J dropped 3; count of bases not matched to a gene: 7. Libraries were prepared by immunoSEQ multiplex PCR; TCRdb keeps only in-frame clonotypes and omits some of them. The sample lists around 60,000 clones; 81% were seen once. The V and J genes are TRBV6-5 and TRBJ2-3; TRBD1 matches at 8 bases. The clonotype comes from a woman older than 75 with active or convalescent COVID-19. Sequenced material: peripheral blood. CDR3 nucleotide sequence: TGTGCCAGCCAGGGGGCGAGATGGACAGATACGCAGTATTTT. This sequence encodes CASQGARWTDTQYF.